This TCR beta chain was obtained from a study of cytomegalovirus exposure and HLA in healthy donors. For the study at large: An early release of data contained approximately 80 million unique TCRs, which came from HLA-typed donors. General study findings and limits: Highly shared variants forming one cluster were likely a sequencing artifact. Researchers left out some V segments, among them TRBV6-2 and TRBV6-3, as indistinguishable. Later, an analysis showed that TCR beta chains associated with HLA were more clonally expanded than others that were equally common.

The PCR was carried out with 60 Vbeta primers and 13 Jbeta primers. Sequenced by immunoSEQ multiplex PCR; TCRdb stores in-frame clones only, minus some. The table has approximately 160,000 clones, around 79% seen once. Points on this clone: What it binds is not known.

V lost 4 bases and J lost 7, with 13 bases in between. Per germline, CDR1 SGHNT and CDR2 YYREEE (reference sequence). The CDR3 runs 13 residues. This rearrangement joins TRBV5-4 to TRBJ2-3; unclear D gene. The receptor comes from a male donor in good health and CMV-seronegative. Material: PBMCs. CDR3 bases: TGTGCCAGCAGCCAGAGTACACTACATACGCAGTATTTT. Protein: CASSQSTLHTQYF. Together with reference TRBV5-4 and TRBJ2-3, the CDR3 gives the full variable domain: ETGVTQSPTHLIKTRGQQVTLRCSSQSGHNTVSWYQQALGQGPQFIFQYYREEENGRGNFPPRFSGLQFPNYSSELNVNALELDDSALYLCASSQSTLHTQYFGPGTRLTVL.